These 16 T cell receptor beta chains were all obtained from the same sample, sequenced in a study of cytomegalovirus exposure and HLA in healthy donors. PCR employed 60 Vbeta and 13 Jbeta primers. Sequencing was performed with immunoSEQ multiplex PCR; in TCRdb, only in-frame clones are kept and a portion is missing. Of about 100,000 clones detected, over 80% appear once; the ten largest clones hold 2% to 3%. Specimen: PBMCs. The receptors originated from a man aged 25 to 45 in good health and CMV-seropositive.

The sample holds one count of this clone. V is TRBV9 and J is TRBJ2-2, with a possible D match to TRBD2 (6 bases). The V and J ends lost 0 bases and 4 bases respectively, with 10 bases between them. This CDR3 contains 15 residues. Looked up from germline, CDR1 is SGDLS and CDR2 is YYNGEE. The CDR3 protein is CASSVEAGVTGELFF. The CDR3 bases are TGTGCCAGCAGCGTAGAAGCGGGCGTCACCGGGGAGCTGTTTTTT.

The chain employs TRBV13 and TRBJ2-7; 12 positions match TRBD2. Germline loops: CDR1 PRHDT, CDR2 FYEKMQ (reference sequence). V lost 3 bases to trimming and J lost 4 bases; unmatched junction nucleotides: 4. The CDR3 is 15 residues long. Written as DNA, the CDR3 is TGTGCCAGCAGCTTGGAGACTAGCGGGGGTTACGAGCAGTACTTC. This gives the protein CASSLETSGGYEQYF.

The J gene is TRBJ2-7, the V gene TRBV11-2; 10 positions agree with TRBD1. CDR1 is SGHAT, CDR2 FQNNGV, per germline. The junction had 4 bases not matched to a gene; V was cut back by 0 bases and J by 2 bases. This CDR3 is 16 amino acids long. The CDR3 loop is CASSLELGTGAYEQYF. The CDR3 DNA reads TGTGCCAGCAGCTTAGAGCTCGGGACAGGGGCCTACGAGCAGTACTTC.

CDR3 bases: TGTGCCACTTTACTCCAGGGAACTGGAAACACCATATATTTT. As protein: CATLLQGTGNTIYF. The chain couples TRBV10-3 to TRBJ1-3; D may be TRBD1 (5 bases). Trimming stripped 10 bases from V and 2 bases from J, with 15 bases between. From germline, CDR1 is ENHRY and CDR2 SYGVKD. CDR3 length: 14 amino acids.

The chain employs TRBV5-4 and TRBJ2-2; 13 bases map to TRBD2. CDR3 length: 17 residues. Losses at the gene ends were 0 bases for V and 6 bases for J; bases not matched to a gene: 5. CDR1 is SGHNT and CDR2 is YYREEE in the germline V gene (reference sequence). The CDR3 sequence: CASSLEGGLAGSGELFF. The CDR3 DNA is TGTGCCAGCAGCTTGGAGGGGGGACTAGCGGGATCCGGGGAGCTGTTTTTT.

V and J are TRBV6-1 and TRBJ1-1, with 12 bases identical to TRBD1. The CDR3 is 15 amino acids. J gave up 5 bases and V 7 bases, and 8 bases lay outside the gene matches. Germline V lookup: CDR1 MNHNS, CDR2 SASEGT. CDR3: CASIRDRGRWTEAFF. The CDR3 DNA reads as TGTGCCAGCATTCGGGACAGGGGGCGGTGGACTGAAGCTTTCTTT.

This chain uses TRBV2 with TRBJ2-3; 11 bases fit TRBD1. J lost 8 bases, V lost 4 bases, and 2 bases had no gene match. The CDR3 has 13 residues. Germline CDR1 reads SNHLY; CDR2 reads FYNNEI. The CDR3 DNA is TGTGCCAGCAGTGGTGGGACAGGGGGTACGCAGTATTTT. It yields the protein CASSGGTGGTQYF.

The chain links TRBV14 to TRBJ1-3; D unresolved. V was clipped by 0 bases and J by 3 bases, with 12 bases between them. Germline V gives CDR1 SGHDN, CDR2 FVKESK. The CDR3 is made up of 16 amino acids. The DNA for the CDR3 is TGTGCCAGCAGCCAAGAAGGAGCTCTGGTTGGAAACACCATATATTTT. This gives the protein CASSQEGALVGNTIYF.

The chain carries TRBV10-3 and TRBJ1-2; D gene ambiguous. Germline V CDR1 and CDR2: ENHRY, SYGVKD. Trimming removed 0 bases at V and 3 bases at J, with 11 bases between. The CDR3 covers 15 residues. For the CDR3, the DNA is TGTGCCATCAGTGAGTCGATGGGCCTCGACTATGGCTACACCTTC. It specifies CAISESMGLDYGYTF.

CDR3 sequence reads: CASSKNRGRGEKLFF. CDR3 sequence (DNA): TGTGCCAGCAGCAAAAACAGGGGGCGCGGTGAAAAACTGTTTTTT. The chain uses TRBV11-1 and TRBJ1-4, with 9 bases lining up with TRBD1. The J segment lost 7 bases and the V segment lost 5 bases, leaving 8 bases of the junction unmatched. The CDR3 runs 15 residues. CDR1 SGHAT and CDR2 FQDESV come from the germline V gene (reference sequence).

The chain recombines TRBV30 with TRBJ2-7; 9 bases align to TRBD1. Germline V gene sequence: CDR1 GTSNPN, CDR2 SVGIG (reference sequence). The V and J ends lost 3 bases and 7 bases, in that order; junction bases with no gene match: 10. The CDR3 length is 14 residues. The CDR3 nucleotides are TGTGCCTGGAGCCTCGGACAGGGGCCCAGAGAGCAGTACTTC. Its protein is CAWSLGQGPREQYF.

The chain couples TRBV6-1 to TRBJ2-3; D unclear. This CDR3 spans 15 amino acids. Trimming stripped 4 bases from V and 3 bases from J, with 14 bases between. Germline V gives CDR1 MNHNS, CDR2 SASEGT. This chain's CDR3 is CASSVRVDKTDTQYF. In DNA form, the CDR3 reads TGTGCCAGCAGTGTTCGCGTCGATAAAACAGATACGCAGTATTTT.

The chain joins TRBV6-5 to TRBJ1-1; D unresolved. Germline CDR1 and CDR2: MNHEY and SVGAGI. This CDR3 is 14 amino acids long. V was shortened by 2 bases and J by 7 bases, with 14 bases between the two germline ends. CDR3 sequence reads: CASSYTERRHEAFF. The CDR3, as DNA: TGTGCCAGCAGTTACACCGAGAGGCGGCATGAAGCTTTCTTT.

About this clone: Other DNA sequences from this sample encode an identical CDR3 as well. The chain employs TRBV19 and TRBJ1-6; D gene uncertain. The V and J ends lost 7 bases and 3 bases respectively, with 31 bases between them. CDR1 and CDR2 (germline): LNHDA, SQIVND (reference sequence). The CDR3 length is 21 residues. DNA for the CDR3: TGTGCCAGTAACGCGAAAGCCTTCGGGTCTCGGGTCCCGGGCTATAATTCACCCCTCCACTTT. This encodes CASNAKAFGSRVPGYNSPLHF.

The chain couples TRBV6-5 to TRBJ2-2; a possible D gene is TRBD2 (5 bases). Germline V gene sequence: CDR1 MNHEY, CDR2 SVGAGI. The CDR3 contains 15 residues. V lost 5 bases and J 6 bases, leaving 16 bases between the germline ends. The CDR3 region has the DNA TGTGCCAGCAGTCCCGGACGCAACGGGGCCGGGGAGCTGTTTTTT. Its protein product is CASSPGRNGAGELFF.

A note on this clone: Compared with germline, one end of the junction differs, possibly owing to a read error. The V gene is TRBV5-1, the J gene TRBJ2-6; perhaps TRBD2 as D (7 bases). The CDR3 totals 15 residues. CDR1 and CDR2 (germline): SGHRS, YFSETQ. DNA for the CDR3: TGCGCCAGCTCCTTGGGGGGGCCTGGGGCCAACGGCCTGACTTTC. Encoded protein: CASSLGGPGANGLTF.